The clone carrying this TCR beta chain was recorded only once. Antigen unknown. The data originate from a study of T cell repertoires in cytomegalovirus infection. Germline CDR1 reads MNHNS; CDR2 reads SASEGT. The CDR3 runs to 20 residues. J lost 1 base, V lost 2 bases, and 13 bases had no gene match. TCRdb re-analysed the reads in MiXCR, keeping a single row per CDR3 protein. In the table there are around 570,000 distinct CDR3 sequences, approximately 40% of which are singletons. The sample in question was cultured PBMCs, obtained from culture after CMV antigen stimulation. The sequence was collected from a human donor in good health (CMV status not recorded). Some clones in this sample may be carry-over from other donors' samples. This chain uses TRBV6-1 with TRBJ2-3; 12 bases align to TRBD2. CDR3: CASSEMRTSGGLPRTDTQYF. The DNA for the CDR3 is TGTGCCAGCAGTGAAATGAGAACTAGCGGGGGGCTTCCGCGCACAGATACGCAGTATTTT.